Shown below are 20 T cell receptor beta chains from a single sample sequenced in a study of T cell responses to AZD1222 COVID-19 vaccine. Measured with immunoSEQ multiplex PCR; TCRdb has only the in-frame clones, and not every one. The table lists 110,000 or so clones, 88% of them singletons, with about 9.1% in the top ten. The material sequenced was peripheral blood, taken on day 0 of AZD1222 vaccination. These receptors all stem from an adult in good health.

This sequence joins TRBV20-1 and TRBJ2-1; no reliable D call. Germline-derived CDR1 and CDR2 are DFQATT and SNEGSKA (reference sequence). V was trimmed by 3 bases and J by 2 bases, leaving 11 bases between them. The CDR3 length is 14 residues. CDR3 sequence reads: CSASHGATYNEQFF. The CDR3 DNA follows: TGCAGTGCTAGTCATGGTGCCACCTACAATGAGCAGTTCTTC.

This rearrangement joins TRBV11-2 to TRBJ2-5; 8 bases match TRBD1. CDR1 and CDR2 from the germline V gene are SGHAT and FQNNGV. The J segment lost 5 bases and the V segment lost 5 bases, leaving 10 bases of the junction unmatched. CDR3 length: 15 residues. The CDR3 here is CASSLGQEYAETQYF. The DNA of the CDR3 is TGTGCCAGCAGCCTGGGACAGGAATATGCGGAGACCCAGTACTTC. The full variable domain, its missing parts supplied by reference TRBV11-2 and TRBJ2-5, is EAGVAQSPRYKIIEKRQSVAFWCNPISGHATLYWYQQILGQGPKLLIQFQNNGVVDDSQLPKDRFSAERLKGVDSTLKIQPAKLEDSAVYLCASSLGQEYAETQYFGPGTRLLVL.

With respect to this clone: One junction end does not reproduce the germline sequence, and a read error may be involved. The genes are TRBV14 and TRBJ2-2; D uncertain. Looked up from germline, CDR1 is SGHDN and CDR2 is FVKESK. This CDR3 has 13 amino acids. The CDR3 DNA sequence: TGTGCCACCAGCCGATTGTTATTCGGGGAGCTGTTTTTT. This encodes CATSRLLFGELFF. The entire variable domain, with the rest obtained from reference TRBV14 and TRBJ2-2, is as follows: EAGVTQFPSHSVIEKGQTVTLRCDPISGHDNLYWYRRVMGKEIKFLLHFVKESKQDESGMPNNRFLAERTGGTYSTLKVQPAELEDSGVYFCATSRLLFGELFFGEGSRLTVL.

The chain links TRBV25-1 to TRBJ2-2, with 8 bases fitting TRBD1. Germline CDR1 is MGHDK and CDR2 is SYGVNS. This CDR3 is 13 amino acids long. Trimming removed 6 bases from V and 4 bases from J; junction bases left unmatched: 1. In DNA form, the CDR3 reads TGTGCCAGCAGGGGGACAGGCACCGGGGAGCTGTTTTTT. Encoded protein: CASRGTGTGELFF.

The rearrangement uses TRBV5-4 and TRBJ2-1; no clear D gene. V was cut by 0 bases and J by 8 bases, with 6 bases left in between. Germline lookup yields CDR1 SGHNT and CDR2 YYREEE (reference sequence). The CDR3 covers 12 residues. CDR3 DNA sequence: TGTGCCAGCAGCTTGGTTAGAGATGAGCAGTTCTTC. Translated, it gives CASSLVRDEQFF. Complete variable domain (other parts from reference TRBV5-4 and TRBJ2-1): ETGVTQSPTHLIKTRGQQVTLRCSSQSGHNTVSWYQQALGQGPQFIFQYYREEENGRGNFPPRFSGLQFPNYSSELNVNALELDDSALYLCASSLVRDEQFFGPGTRLTVL.

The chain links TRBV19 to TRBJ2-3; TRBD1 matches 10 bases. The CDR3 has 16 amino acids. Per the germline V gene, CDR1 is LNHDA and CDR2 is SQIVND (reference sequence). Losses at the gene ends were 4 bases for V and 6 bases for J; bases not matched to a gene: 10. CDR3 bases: TGTGCCAGTAGTACTCCGACAGGGGGCATGGTGGATACGCAGTATTTT. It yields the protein CASSTPTGGMVDTQYF. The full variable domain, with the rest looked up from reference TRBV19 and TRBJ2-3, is DGGITQSPKYLFRKEGQNVTLSCEQNLNHDAMYWYRQDPGQGLRLIYYSQIVNDFQKGDIAEGYSVSREKKESFPLTVTSAQKNPTAFYLCASSTPTGGMVDTQYFGPGTRLTVL.

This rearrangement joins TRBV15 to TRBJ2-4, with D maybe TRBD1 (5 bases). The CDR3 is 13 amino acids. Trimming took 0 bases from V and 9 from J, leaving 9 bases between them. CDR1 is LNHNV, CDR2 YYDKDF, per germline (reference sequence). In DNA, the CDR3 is TGTGCCACCAGCAGAGATGTTGGGGCCATTCAGTACTTC. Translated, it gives CATSRDVGAIQYF.

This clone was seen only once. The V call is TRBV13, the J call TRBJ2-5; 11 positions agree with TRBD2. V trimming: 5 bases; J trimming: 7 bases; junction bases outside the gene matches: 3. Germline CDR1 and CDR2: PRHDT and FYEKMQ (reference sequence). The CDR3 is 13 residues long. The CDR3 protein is CASSHSGRGTQYF. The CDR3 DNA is TGTGCCAGCAGCCATAGCGGGAGGGGGACCCAGTACTTC.

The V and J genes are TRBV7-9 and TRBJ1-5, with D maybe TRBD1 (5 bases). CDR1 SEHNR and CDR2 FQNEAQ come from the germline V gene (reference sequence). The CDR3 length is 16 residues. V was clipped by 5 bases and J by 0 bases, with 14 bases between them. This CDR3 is CASSPRGVHSNQPQHF. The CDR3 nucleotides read TGTGCCAGCAGCCCTCGGGGGGTCCATAGCAATCAGCCCCAGCATTTT.

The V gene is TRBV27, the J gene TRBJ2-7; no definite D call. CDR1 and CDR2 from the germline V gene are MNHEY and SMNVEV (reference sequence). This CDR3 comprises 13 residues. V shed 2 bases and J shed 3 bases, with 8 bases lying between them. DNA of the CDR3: TGTGCCAGCAGTTTAGTGGGCAGCTACGAGCAGTACTTC. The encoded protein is CASSLVGSYEQYF.

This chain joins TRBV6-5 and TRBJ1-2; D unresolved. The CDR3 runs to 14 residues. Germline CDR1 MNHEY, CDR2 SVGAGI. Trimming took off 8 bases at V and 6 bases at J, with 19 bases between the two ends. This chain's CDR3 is CASWYFGTSDGYTF. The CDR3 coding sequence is TGTGCCAGCTGGTACTTCGGCACGTCTGATGGCTACACCTTC.

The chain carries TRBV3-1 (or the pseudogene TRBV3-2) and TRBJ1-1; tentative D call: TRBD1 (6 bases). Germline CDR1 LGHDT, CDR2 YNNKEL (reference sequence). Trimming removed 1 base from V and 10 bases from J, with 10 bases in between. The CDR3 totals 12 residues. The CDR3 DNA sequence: TGTGCCAGCAGCCAAGGCCTAGGGGGAGCTTTCTTT. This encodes CASSQGLGGAFF.

In DNA, the CDR3 is TGTGCCAGTAGTCTACAGAGTGGATCTGGGGCCAACGTCCTGACTTTC. Amino acids: CASSLQSGSGANVLTF. This chain joins TRBV19 and TRBJ2-6; D remains unclear. The V gene lost 5 bases and the J gene lost 1 base, with 12 bases spanning the gap. This CDR3 comprises 16 residues. Germline V lookup: CDR1 LNHDA, CDR2 SQIVND (reference sequence). The full variable domain, completed using reference TRBV19 and TRBJ2-6, is DGGITQSPKYLFRKEGQNVTLSCEQNLNHDAMYWYRQDPGQGLRLIYYSQIVNDFQKGDIAEGYSVSREKKESFPLTVTSAQKNPTAFYLCASSLQSGSGANVLTFGAGSRLTVL.

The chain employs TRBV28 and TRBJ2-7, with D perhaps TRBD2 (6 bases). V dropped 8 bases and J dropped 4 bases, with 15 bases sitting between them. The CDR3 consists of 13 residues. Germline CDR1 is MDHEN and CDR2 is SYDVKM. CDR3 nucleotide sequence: TGTGCCAGCTGGCCGGGAGAATCATACGAGCAGTACTTC. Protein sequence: CASWPGESYEQYF. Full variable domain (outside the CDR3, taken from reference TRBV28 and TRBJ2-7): DVKVTQSSRYLVKRTGEKVFLECVQDMDHENMFWYRQDPGLGLRLIYFSYDVKMKEKGDIPEGYSVSREKKERFSLILESASTNQTSMYLCASWPGESYEQYFGPGTRLTVT.

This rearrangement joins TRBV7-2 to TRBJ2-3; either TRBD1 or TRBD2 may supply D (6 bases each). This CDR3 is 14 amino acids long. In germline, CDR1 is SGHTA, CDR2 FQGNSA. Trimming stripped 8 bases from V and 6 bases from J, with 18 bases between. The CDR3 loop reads CASSLGRGGDTQYF. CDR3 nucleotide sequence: TGTGCCAGCTCCCTAGGGCGAGGGGGGGATACGCAGTATTTT.

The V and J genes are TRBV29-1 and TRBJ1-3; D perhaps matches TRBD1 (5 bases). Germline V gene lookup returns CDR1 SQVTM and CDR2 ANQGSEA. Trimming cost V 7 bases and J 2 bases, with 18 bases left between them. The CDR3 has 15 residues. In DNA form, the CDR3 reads TGCAGCGGGAGAACGGCGGGGACCACTGGAAACACCATATATTTT. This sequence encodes CSGRTAGTTGNTIYF. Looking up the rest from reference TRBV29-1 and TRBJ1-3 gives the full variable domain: SAVISQKPSRDICQRGTSLTIQCQVDSQVTMMFWYRQQPGQSLTLIATANQGSEATYESGFVIDKFPISRPNLTFSTLTVSNMSPEDSSIYLCSGRTAGTTGNTIYFGEGSWLTVV.

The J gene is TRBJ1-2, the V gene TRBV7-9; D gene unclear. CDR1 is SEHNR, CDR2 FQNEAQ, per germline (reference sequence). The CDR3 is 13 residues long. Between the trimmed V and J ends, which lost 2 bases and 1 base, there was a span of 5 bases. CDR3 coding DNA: TGTGCCAGCAGCTTACAGCTTAACTATGGCTACACCTTC. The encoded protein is CASSLQLNYGYTF.

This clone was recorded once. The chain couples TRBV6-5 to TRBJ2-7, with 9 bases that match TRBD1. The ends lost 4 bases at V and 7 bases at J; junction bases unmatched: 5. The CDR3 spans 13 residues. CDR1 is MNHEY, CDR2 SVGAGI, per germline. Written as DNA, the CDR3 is TGTGCCAGCAGTTCACAGGGGGCGGGGGAGCAGTACTTC. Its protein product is CASSSQGAGEQYF.

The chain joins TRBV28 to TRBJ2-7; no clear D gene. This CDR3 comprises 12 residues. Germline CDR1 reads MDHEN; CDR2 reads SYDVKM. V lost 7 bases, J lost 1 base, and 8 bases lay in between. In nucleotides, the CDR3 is TGTGCCAGCAACTCTAATTCCTACGAGCAGTACTTC. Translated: CASNSNSYEQYF. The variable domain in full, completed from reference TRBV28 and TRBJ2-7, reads DVKVTQSSRYLVKRTGEKVFLECVQDMDHENMFWYRQDPGLGLRLIYFSYDVKMKEKGDIPEGYSVSREKKERFSLILESASTNQTSMYLCASNSNSYEQYFGPGTRLTVT.

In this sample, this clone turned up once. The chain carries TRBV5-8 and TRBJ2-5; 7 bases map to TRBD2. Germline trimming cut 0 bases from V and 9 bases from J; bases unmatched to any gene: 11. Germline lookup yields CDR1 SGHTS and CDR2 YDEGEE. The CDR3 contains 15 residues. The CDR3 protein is CASSLGLAEKGAQYF. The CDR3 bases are TGTGCCAGCAGCTTGGGTCTAGCGGAGAAAGGGGCCCAGTACTTC.